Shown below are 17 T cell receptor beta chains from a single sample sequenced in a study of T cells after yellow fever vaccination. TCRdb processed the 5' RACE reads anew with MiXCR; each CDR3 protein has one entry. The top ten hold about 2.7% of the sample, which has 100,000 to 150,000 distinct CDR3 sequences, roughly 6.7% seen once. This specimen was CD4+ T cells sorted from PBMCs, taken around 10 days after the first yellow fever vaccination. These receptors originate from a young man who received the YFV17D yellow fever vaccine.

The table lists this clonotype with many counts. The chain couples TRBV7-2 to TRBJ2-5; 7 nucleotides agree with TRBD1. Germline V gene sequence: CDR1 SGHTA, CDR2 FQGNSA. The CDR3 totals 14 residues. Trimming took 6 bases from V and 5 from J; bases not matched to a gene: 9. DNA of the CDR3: TGTGCCAGCAGGCGAACGACAGGGTTGGAGACCCAGTACTTC. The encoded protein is CASRRTTGLETQYF.

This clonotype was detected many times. CDR3 sequence reads: CASSRGRNQPQHF. CDR3 DNA: TGTGCCAGCAGCAGGGGGCGGAATCAGCCCCAGCATTTT. V is TRBV7-2 and J is TRBJ1-5; 7 bases agree with TRBD1. V gave up 5 bases and J gave up 4 bases; unmatched junction bases: 2. The CDR3 runs 13 residues. In germline, CDR1 is SGHTA, CDR2 FQGNSA.

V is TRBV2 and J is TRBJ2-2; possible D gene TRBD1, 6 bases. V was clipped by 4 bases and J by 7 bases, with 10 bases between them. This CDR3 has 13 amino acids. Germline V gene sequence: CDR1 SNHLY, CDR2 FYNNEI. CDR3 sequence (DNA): TGTGCCAGCAGTGTCCAGGGGTTCGGGGAGCTGTTTTTT. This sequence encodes CASSVQGFGELFF. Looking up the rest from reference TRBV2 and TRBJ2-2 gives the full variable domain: EPEVTQTPSHQVTQMGQEVILRCVPISNHLYFYWYRQILGQKVEFLVSFYNNEISEKSEIFDDQFSVERPDGSNFTLKIRSTKLEDSAMYFCASSVQGFGELFFGEGSRLTVL.

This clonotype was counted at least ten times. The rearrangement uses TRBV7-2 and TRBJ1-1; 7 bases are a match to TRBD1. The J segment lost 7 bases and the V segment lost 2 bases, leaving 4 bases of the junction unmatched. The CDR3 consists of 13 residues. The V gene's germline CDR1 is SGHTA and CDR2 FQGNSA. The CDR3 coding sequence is TGTGCCAGCAGCTTAATGAACAGGGGTGAAGCTTTCTTT. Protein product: CASSLMNRGEAFF.

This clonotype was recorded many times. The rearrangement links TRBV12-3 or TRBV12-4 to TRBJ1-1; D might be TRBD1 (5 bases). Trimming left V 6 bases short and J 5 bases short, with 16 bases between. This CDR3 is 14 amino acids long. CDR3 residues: CASRLTGRWTEAFF. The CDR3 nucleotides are TGTGCCAGCAGACTTACGGGGCGATGGACTGAAGCTTTCTTT.

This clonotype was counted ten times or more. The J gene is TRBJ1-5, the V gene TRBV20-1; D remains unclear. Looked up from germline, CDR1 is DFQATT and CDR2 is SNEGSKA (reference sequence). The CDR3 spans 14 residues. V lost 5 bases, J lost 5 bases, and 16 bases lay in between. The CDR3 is CSAQNVRPDQPQHF. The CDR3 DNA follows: TGCAGTGCTCAAAACGTCCGTCCCGATCAGCCCCAGCATTTT.

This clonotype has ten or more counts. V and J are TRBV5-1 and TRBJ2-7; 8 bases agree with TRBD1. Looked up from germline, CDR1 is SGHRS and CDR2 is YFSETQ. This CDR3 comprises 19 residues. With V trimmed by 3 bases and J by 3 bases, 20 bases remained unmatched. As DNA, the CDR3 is TGCGCCAGCAGCTCACGCCCCACCGTCCTGGGACAGGCGGACTACGAGCAGTACTTC. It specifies CASSSRPTVLGQADYEQYF. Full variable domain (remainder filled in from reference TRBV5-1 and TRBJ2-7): KAGVTQTPRYLIKTRGQQVTLSCSPISGHRSVSWYQQTPGQGLQFLFEYFSETQRNKGNFPGRFSGRQFSNSRSEMNVSTLELGDSALYLCASSSRPTVLGQADYEQYFGPGTRLTVT.

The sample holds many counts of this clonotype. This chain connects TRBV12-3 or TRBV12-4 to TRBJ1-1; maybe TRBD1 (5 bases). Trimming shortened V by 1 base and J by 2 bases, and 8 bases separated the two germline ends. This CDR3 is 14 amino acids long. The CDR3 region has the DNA TGTGCCAGCAGTTTAGTTGGGGGAAACACTGAAGCTTTCTTT. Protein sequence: CASSLVGGNTEAFF.

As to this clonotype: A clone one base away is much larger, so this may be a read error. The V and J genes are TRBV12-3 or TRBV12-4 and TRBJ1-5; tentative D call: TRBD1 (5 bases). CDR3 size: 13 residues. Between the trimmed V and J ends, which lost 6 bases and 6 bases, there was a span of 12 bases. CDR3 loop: CASSQGGGQPQHF. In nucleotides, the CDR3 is TGTGCCAGCAGCCAGGGAGGAGGTCAGCCCCAGCATTTT.

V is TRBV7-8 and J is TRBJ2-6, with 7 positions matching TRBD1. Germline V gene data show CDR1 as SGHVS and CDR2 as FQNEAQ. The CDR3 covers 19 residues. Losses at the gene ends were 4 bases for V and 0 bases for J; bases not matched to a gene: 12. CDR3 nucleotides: TGTGCCAGCAGCTCGGACCGGGACAGACGCTTCTCTGGGGCCAACGTCCTGACTTTC. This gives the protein CASSSDRDRRFSGANVLTF.

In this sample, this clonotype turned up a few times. The CDR3 sequence is CASSRTGGGVNQPQHF. Written as DNA, the CDR3 is TGTGCCAGCAGTCGCACTGGGGGGGGGGTCAATCAGCCCCAGCATTTT. The chain has TRBV6-5 and TRBJ1-5; D is perhaps TRBD1 (5 bases). This CDR3 contains 16 residues. The germline gives CDR1 MNHEY, CDR2 SVGAGI. V lost 5 bases and J lost 3, with 17 bases in between.

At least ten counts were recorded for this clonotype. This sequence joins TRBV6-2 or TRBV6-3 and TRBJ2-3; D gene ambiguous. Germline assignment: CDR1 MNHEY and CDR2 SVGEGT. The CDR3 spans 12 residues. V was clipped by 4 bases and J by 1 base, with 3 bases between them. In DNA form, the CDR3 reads TGTGCCAGCAGTTCGGGCACAGATACGCAGTATTTT. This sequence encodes CASSSGTDTQYF.

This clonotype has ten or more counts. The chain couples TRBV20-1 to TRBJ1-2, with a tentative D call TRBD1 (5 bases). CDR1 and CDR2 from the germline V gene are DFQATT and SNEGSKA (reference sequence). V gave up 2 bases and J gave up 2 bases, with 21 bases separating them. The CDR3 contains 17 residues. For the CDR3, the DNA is TGCAGTGCTAGATCCCCTAGCCCAGCAGGGCGGAACTATGGCTACACCTTC. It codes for CSARSPSPAGRNYGYTF.

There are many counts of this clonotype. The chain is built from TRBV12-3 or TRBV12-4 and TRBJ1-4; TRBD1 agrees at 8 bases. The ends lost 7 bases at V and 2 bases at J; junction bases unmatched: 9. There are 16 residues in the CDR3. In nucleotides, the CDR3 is TGTGCCAGCACCGTGGACAGGGTCGGGACTAATGAAAAACTGTTTTTT. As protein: CASTVDRVGTNEKLFF.

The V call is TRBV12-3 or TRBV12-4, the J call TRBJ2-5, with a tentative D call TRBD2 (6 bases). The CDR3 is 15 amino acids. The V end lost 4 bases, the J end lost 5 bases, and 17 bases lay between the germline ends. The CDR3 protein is CASSSQGGGSETQYF. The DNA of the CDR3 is TGTGCCAGCAGTTCTCAGGGTGGGGGGTCCGAGACCCAGTACTTC.

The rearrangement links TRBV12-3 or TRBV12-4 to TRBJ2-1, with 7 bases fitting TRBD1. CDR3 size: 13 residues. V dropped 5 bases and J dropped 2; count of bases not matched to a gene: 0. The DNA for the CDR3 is TGTGCCAGCAGTGGACAGGCCTACAATGAGCAGTTCTTC. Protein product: CASSGQAYNEQFF.

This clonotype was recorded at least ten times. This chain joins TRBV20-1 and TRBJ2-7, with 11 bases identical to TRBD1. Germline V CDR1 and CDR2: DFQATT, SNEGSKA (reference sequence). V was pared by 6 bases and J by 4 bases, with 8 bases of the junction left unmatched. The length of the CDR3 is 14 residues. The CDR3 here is CSAPRGQGGYEQYV. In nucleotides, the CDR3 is TGCAGTGCCCCCCGGGGACAGGGGGGTTACGAGCAGTACGTC.